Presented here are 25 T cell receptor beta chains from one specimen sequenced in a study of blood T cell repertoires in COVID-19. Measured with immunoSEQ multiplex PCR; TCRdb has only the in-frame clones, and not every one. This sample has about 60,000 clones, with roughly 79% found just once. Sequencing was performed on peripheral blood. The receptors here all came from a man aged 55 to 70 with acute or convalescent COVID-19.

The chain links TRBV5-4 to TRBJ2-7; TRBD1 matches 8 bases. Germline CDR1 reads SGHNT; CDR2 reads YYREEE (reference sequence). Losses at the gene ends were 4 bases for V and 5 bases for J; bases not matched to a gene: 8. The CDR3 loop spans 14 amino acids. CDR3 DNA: TGTGCCAGCAGCCTTCGACAGGGGTTCGACGAGCAGTACTTC. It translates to CASSLRQGFDEQYF.

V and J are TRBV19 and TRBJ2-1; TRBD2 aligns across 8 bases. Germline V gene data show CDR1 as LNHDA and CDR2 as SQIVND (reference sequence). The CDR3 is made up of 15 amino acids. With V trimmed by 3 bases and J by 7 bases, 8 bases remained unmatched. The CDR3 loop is CASSMDRASGNEQFF. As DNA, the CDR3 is TGTGCCAGTAGTATGGATAGGGCTAGCGGGAATGAGCAGTTCTTC.

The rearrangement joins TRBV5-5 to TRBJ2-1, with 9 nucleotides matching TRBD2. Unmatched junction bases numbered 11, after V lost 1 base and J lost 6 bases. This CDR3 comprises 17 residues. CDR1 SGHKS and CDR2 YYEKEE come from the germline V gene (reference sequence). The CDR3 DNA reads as TGTGCCAGCAGCTTGTGGTTGGGACTAGCTGCGTCCAATGAGCAGTTCTTC. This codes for CASSLWLGLAASNEQFF. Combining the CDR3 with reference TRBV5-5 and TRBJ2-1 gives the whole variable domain DAGVTQSPTHLIKTRGQQVTLRCSPISGHKSVSWYQQVLGQGPQFIFQYYEKEERGRGNFPDRFSARQFPNYSSELNVNALLLGDSALYLCASSLWLGLAASNEQFFGPGTRLTVL.

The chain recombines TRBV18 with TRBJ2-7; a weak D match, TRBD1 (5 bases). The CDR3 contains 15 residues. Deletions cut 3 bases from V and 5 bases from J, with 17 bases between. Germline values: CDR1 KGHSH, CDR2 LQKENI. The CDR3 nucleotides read TGTGCCAGCTCACCCCCTGGGGCCTCTAGGGACGAGCAGTACTTC. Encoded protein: CASSPPGASRDEQYF.

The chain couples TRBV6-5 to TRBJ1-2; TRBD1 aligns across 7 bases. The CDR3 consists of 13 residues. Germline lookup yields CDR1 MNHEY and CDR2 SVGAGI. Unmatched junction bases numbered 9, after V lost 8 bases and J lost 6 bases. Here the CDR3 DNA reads TGTGCCAGCCTGCCAGGGGGGAGAAATGGCTACACCTTC. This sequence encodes CASLPGGRNGYTF.

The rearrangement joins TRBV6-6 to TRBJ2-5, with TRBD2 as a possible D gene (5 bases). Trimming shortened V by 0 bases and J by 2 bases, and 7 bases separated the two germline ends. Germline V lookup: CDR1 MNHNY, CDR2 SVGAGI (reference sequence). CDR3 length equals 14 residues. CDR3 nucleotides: TGTGCCAGCAGTTACTCCCGGGGACAAGAGACCCAGTACTTC. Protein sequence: CASSYSRGQETQYF.

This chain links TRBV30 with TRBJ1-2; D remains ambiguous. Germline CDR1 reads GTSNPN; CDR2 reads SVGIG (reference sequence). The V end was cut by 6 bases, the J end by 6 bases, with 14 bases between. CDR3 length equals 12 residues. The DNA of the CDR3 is TGTGCCTGCGCAAGAGGAGGAGATGGCTACACCTTC. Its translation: CACARGGDGYTF.

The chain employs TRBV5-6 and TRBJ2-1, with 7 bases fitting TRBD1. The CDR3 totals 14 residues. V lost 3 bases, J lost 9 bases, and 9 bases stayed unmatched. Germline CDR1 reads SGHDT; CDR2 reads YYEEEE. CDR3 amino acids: CASSSKTGWVEQFF. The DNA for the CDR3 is TGTGCCAGCAGCTCAAAGACAGGGTGGGTTGAGCAGTTCTTC.

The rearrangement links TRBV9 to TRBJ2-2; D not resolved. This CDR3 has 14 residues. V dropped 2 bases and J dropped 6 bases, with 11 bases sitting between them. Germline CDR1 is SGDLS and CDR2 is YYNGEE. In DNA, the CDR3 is TGTGCCAGCAGCGTGGCACTGCAGGCCGGGGAGCTGTTTTTT. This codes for CASSVALQAGELFF.

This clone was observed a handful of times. The chain's CDR3 is CATCRSRGEKLFF. In DNA form, the CDR3 reads TGTGCCACTTGCAGGAGCAGGGGCGAAAAACTGTTTTTT. This chain joins TRBV7-8 and TRBJ1-4; the D gene is possibly TRBD1 (6 bases). CDR1 and CDR2 (germline): SGHVS, FQNEAQ. Trimming left V 10 bases short and J 8 bases short, with 17 bases between. This CDR3 has 13 residues.

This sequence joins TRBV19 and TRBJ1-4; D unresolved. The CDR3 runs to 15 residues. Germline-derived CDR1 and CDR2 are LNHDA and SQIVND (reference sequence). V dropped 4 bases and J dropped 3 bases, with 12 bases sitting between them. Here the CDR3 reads CASSNSRVANEKLFF. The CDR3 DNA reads TGTGCCAGTAGTAACAGCCGCGTAGCTAATGAAAAACTGTTTTTT.

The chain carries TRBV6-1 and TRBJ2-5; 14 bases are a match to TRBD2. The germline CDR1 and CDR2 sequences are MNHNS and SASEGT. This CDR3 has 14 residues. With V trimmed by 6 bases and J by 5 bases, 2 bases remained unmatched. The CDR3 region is CASRRLAGGETQYF. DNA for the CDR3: TGTGCCAGCAGGAGACTAGCGGGGGGGGAGACCCAGTACTTC.

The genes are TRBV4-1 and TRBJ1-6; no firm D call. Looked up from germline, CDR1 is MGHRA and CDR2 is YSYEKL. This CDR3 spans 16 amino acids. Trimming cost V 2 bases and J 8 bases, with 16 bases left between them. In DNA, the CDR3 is TGCGCCAGCAGCCAATATGGCGAGAGGAGCGATTCACCCCTCCACTTT. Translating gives CASSQYGERSDSPLHF.

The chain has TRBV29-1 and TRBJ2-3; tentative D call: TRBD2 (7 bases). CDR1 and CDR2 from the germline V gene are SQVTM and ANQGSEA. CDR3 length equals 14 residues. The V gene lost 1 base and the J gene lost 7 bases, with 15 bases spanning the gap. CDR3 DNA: TGCAGCGTTGAAGGGAGAGGGGGGGCTTATACGCAGTATTTT. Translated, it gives CSVEGRGGAYTQYF.

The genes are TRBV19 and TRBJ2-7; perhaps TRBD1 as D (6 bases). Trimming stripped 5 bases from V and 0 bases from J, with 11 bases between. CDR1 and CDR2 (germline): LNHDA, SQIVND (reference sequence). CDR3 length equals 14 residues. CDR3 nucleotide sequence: TGTGCCAGTAGTGACCGGGACAACTCCTACGAGCAGTACTTC. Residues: CASSDRDNSYEQYF.

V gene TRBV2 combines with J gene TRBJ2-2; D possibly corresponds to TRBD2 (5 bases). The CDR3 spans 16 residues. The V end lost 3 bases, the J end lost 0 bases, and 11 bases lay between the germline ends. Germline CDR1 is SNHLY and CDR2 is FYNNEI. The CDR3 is CASSDPLAANTGELFF. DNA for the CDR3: TGTGCCAGCAGTGATCCGCTAGCCGCGAACACCGGGGAGCTGTTTTTT.

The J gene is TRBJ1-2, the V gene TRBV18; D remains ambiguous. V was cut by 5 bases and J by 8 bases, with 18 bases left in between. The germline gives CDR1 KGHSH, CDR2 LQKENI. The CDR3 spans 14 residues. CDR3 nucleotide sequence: TGTGCCAGCTCATCAACCTCGGCTGACATCGGCTACACCTTC. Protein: CASSSTSADIGYTF.

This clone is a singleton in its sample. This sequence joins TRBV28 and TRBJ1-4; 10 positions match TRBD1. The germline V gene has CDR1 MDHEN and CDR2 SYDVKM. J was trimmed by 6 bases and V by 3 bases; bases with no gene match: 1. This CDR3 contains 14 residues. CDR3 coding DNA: TGTGCCAGCAGTTTGGGGACAGGGGATGAAAAACTGTTTTTT. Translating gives CASSLGTGDEKLFF.

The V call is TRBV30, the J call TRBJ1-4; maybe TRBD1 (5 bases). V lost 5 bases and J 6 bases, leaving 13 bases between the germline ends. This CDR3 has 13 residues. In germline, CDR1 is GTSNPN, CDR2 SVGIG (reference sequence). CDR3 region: CAWGLGGDEKLFF. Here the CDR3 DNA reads TGTGCCTGGGGCCTCGGGGGAGATGAAAAACTGTTTTTT. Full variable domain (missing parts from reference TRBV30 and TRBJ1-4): SQTIHQWPATLVQPVGSPLSLECTVEGTSNPNLYWYRQAAGRGLQLLFYSVGIGQISSEVPQNLSASRPQDRQFILSSKKLLLSDSGFYLCAWGLGGDEKLFFGSGTQLSVL.

The CDR3 DNA follows: TGTGCCAGCAGCTTAACCTGGAGCGCAGATACGCAGTATTTT. The encoded protein is CASSLTWSADTQYF. This sequence joins TRBV7-3 and TRBJ2-3; no reliable D call. Deletions cut 0 bases from V and 4 bases from J, with 8 bases between. In germline, CDR1 is SGHTA, CDR2 FQGTGA. The CDR3 consists of 14 residues. Supplemented by reference TRBV7-3 and TRBJ2-3, the full variable domain reads GAGVSQTPSNKVTEKGKYVELRCDPISGHTALYWYRQSLGQGPEFLIYFQGTGAADDSGLPNDRFFAVRPEGSVSTLKIQRTERGDSAVYLCASSLTWSADTQYFGPGTRLTVL.

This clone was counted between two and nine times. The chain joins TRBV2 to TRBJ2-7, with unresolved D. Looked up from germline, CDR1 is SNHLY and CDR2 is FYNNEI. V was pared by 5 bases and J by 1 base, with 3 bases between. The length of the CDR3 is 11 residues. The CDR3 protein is CASSRSYEQYF. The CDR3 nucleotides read TGTGCCAGCAGTCGTTCCTACGAGCAGTACTTC.

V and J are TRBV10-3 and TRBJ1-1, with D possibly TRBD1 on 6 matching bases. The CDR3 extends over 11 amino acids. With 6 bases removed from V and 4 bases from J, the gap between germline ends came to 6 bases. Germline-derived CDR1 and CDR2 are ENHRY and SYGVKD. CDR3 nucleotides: TGTGCCATCAGGGGGGCCACTGAAGCTTTCTTT. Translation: CAIRGATEAFF.

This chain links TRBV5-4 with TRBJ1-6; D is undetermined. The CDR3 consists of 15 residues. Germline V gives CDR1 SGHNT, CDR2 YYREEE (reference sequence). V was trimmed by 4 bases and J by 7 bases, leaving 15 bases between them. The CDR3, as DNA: TGTGCCAGCAGCCTGGGAGGAGGGTTCAATTCACCCCTCCACTTT. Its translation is CASSLGGGFNSPLHF.

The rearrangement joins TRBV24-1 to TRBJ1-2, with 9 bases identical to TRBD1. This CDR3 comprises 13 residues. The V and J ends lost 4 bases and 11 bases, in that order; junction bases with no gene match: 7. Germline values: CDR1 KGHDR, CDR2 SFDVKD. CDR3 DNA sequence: TGTGCCACCAGTGACCCGGGACAGGGTGGTTACACCTTC. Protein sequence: CATSDPGQGGYTF.

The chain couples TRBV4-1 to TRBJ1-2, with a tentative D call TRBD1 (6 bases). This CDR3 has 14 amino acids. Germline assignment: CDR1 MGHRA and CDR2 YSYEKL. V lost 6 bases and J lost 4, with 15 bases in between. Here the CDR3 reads CASSSRTDSYGYTF. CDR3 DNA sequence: TGCGCCAGCAGTTCTCGGACAGATAGCTATGGCTACACCTTC.